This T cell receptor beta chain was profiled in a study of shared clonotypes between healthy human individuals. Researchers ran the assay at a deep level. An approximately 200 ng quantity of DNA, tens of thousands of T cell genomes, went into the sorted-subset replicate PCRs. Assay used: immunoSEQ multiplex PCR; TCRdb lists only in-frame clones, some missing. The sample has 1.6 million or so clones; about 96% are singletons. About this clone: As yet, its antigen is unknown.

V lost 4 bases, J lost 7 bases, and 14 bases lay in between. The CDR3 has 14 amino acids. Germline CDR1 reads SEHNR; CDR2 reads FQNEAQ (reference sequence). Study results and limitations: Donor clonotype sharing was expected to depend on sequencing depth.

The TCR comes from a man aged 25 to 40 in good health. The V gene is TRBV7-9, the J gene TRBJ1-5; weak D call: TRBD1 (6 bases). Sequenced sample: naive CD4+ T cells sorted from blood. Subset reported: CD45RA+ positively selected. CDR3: CASSSQGFAQPQHF. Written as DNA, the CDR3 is TGTGCCAGCAGCTCACAGGGTTTTGCCCAGCCCCAGCATTTT.